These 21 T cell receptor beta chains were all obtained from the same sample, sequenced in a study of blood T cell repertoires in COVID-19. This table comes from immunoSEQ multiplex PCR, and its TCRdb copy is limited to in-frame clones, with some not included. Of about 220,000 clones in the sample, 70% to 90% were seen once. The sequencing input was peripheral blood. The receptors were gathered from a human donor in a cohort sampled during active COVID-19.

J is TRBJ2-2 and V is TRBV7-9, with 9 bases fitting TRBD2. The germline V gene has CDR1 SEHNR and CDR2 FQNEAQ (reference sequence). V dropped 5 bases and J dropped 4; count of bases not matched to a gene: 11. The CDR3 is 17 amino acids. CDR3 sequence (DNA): TGTGCCAGCAGCCGCTTTCAGGGACTAGCAGGCACCGGGGAGCTGTTTTTT. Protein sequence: CASSRFQGLAGTGELFF.

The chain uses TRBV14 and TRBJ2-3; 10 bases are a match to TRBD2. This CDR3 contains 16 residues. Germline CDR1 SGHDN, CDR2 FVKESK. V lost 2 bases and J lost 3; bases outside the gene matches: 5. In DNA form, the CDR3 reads TGTGCCAGCAGCCAATGGGTAGCGGGAGGTACAGATACGCAGTATTTT. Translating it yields CASSQWVAGGTDTQYF.

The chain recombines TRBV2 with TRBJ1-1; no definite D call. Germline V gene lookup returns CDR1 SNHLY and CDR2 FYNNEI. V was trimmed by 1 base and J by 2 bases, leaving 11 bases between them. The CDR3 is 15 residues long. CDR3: CASSEDVAKNTEAFF. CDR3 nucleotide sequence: TGTGCCAGCAGTGAAGATGTAGCGAAAAACACTGAAGCTTTCTTT.

CDR3 DNA sequence: TGTGCCAGCAGCGGAGGGGGACGGCATGACAATCAGCCCCAGCATTTT. Translation gives CASSGGGRHDNQPQHF. The V call is TRBV9, the J call TRBJ1-5; D might be TRBD1 (6 bases). This CDR3 has 16 amino acids. Germline assignment: CDR1 SGDLS and CDR2 YYNGEE. The V gene lost 3 bases and the J gene lost 3 bases, with 16 bases spanning the gap.

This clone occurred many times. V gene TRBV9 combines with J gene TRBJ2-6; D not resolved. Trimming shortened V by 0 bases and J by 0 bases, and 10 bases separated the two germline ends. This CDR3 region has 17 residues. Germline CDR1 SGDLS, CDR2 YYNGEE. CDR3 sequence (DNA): TGTGCCAGCAGCGTAGGAGACATCCCCTCTGGGGCCAACGTCCTGACTTTC. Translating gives CASSVGDIPSGANVLTF.

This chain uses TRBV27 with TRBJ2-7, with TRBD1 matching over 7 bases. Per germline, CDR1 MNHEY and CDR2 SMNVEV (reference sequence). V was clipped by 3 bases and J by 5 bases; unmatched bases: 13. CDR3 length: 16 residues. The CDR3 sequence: CASSLWGQLIGDEQYF. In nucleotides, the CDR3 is TGTGCCAGCAGTTTGTGGGGACAGCTCATTGGGGACGAGCAGTACTTC.

The CDR3 DNA reads TGTGCCAGCAGCTTACAGGGGGCTGAGGATACGCAGTATTTT. Its protein is CASSLQGAEDTQYF. This rearrangement joins TRBV7-3 to TRBJ2-3; 8 bases are shared with TRBD1. Looked up from germline, CDR1 is SGHTA and CDR2 is FQGTGA. This CDR3 has 14 residues. The trim removed 2 bases at V and 6 bases at J, leaving 4 bases unmatched.

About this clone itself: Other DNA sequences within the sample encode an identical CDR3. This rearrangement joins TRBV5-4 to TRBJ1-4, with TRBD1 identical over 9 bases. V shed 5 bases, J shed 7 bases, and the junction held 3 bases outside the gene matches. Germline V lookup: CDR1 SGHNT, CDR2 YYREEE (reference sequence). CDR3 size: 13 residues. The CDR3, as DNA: TGTGCCAGCAGAGACAGGGGGGGTGAAAAACTGTTTTTT. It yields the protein CASRDRGGEKLFF.

The CDR3 DNA is TGTGCCTGGAGTGAACTTGAGCCAGGGGGCGCGGAGAACACTGAAGCTTTCTTT. Translating gives CAWSELEPGGAENTEAFF. The chain carries TRBV30 and TRBJ1-1, with 8 bases aligning to TRBD1. V was clipped by 1 base and J by 1 base; unmatched bases: 14. The germline CDR1 and CDR2 sequences are GTSNPN and SVGIG (reference sequence). The CDR3 extends over 18 amino acids.

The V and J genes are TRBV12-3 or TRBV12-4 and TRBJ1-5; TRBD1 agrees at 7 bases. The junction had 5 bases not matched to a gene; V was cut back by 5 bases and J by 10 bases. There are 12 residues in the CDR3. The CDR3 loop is CASSPGTVPQHF. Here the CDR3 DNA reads TGTGCCAGCAGTCCCGGGACAGTCCCCCAGCATTTT.

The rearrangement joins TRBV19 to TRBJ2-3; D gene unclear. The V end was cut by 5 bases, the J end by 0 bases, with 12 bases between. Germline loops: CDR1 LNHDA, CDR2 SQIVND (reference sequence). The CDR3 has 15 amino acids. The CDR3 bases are TGTGCCAGTAGTCCCAAAGTCACTAGCACAGATACGCAGTATTTT. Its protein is CASSPKVTSTDTQYF.

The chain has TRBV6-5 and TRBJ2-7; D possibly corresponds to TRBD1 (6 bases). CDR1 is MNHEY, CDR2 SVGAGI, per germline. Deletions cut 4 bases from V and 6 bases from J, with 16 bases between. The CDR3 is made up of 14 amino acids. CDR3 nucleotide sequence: TGTGCCAGCAGTTCCACCCCAGACAGGACCGAGCAGTACTTC. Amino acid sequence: CASSSTPDRTEQYF.

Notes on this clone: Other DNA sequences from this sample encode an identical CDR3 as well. The CDR3 DNA follows: TGTGCCAGCAGCCGAAGGGGGTACGAGCAGTACTTC. It codes for CASSRRGYEQYF. The rearrangement joins TRBV28 to TRBJ2-7; D possibly corresponds to TRBD1 (6 bases). This CDR3 is 12 amino acids long. CDR1 is MDHEN, CDR2 SYDVKM, per germline. The V end lost 6 bases, the J end lost 4 bases, and 10 bases lay between the germline ends.

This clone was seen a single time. CDR3 loop: CASSIMGASSYNEQFF. The CDR3 DNA follows: TGTGCCAGTAGTATAATGGGAGCTAGCTCCTACAATGAGCAGTTCTTC. The chain uses TRBV19 and TRBJ2-1, with D possibly being TRBD2 (5 bases). The CDR3 spans 16 residues. V shed 2 bases and J shed 0 bases, with 11 bases lying between them. The V gene's germline CDR1 is LNHDA and CDR2 SQIVND (reference sequence).

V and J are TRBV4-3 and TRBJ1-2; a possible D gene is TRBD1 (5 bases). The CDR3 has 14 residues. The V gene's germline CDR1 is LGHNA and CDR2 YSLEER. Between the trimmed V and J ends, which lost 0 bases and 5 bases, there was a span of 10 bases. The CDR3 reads CASSQERGKYGYTF. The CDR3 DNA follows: TGCGCCAGCAGCCAAGAACGGGGGAAATATGGCTACACCTTC.

CDR3: CASSERGDNEQFF. In DNA form, the CDR3 reads TGTGCCAGCAGCGAGCGGGGGGACAATGAGCAGTTCTTC. The rearrangement links TRBV5-6 to TRBJ2-1; 9 positions agree with TRBD2. V lost 4 bases to trimming and J lost 5 bases; unmatched junction nucleotides: 1. The CDR3 is 13 residues long. Germline lookup yields CDR1 SGHDT and CDR2 YYEEEE. Full variable domain (missing parts from reference TRBV5-6 and TRBJ2-1): DAGVTQSPTHLIKTRGQQVTLRCSPKSGHDTVSWYQQALGQGPQFIFQYYEEEERQRGNFPDRFSGHQFPNYSSELNVNALLLGDSALYLCASSERGDNEQFFGPGTRLTVL.

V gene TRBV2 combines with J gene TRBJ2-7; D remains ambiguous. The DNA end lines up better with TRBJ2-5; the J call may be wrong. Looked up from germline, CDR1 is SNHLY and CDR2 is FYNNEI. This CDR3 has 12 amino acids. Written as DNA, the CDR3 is TGTGCCAGCAGCGCCGTTGGGGAGACCCAGTACTTC. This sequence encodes CASSAVGETQYF.

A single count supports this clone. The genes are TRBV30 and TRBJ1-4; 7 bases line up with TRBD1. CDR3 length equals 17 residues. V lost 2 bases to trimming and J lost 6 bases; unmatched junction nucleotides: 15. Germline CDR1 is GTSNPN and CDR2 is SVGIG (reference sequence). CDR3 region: CAWSPRYRGILDEKLFF. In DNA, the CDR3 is TGTGCCTGGAGTCCACGATACAGGGGTATTCTCGATGAAAAACTGTTTTTT.

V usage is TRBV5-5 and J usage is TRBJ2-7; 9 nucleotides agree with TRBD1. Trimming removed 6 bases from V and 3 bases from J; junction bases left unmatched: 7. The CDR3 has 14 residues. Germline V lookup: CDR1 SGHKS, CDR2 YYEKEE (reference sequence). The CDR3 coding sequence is TGTGCCAGCATGTGGGGACAGGGAAACTACGAGCAGTACTTC. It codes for CASMWGQGNYEQYF.

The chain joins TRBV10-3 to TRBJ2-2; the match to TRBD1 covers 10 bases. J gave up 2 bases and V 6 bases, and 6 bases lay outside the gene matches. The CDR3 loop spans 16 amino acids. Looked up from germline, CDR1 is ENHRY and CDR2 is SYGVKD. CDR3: CAIRPGQGTNTGELFF. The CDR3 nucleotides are TGTGCCATCAGACCGGGACAGGGGACCAACACCGGGGAGCTGTTTTTT.

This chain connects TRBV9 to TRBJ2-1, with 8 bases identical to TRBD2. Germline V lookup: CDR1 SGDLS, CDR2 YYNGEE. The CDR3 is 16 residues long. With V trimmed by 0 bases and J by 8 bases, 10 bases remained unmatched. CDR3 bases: TGTGCCAGCAGCGTAGGAACTAGCGGACCTTTACATGAGCAGTTCTTC. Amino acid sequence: CASSVGTSGPLHEQFF.